The 3 T cell receptor beta chains listed next were all sequenced from one sample in a study of blood T cell repertoires in COVID-19. The table came from immunoSEQ multiplex PCR; TCRdb's copy has only in-frame clones and leaves some out. The table records nearly 250,000 clones, roughly 83% of them present only once. The sequencing input was peripheral blood. These receptor sequences come from a woman of 80 years or more with COVID-19, enrolled during active disease.

The chain links TRBV29-1 to TRBJ1-3, with 11 nucleotides matching TRBD1. CDR1 SQVTM and CDR2 ANQGSEA come from the germline V gene. Trimming at V came to 6 bases and at J to 4 bases, leaving 2 bases not matched to a gene. CDR3 length equals 13 residues. The CDR3 protein is CSVGQGGGNTIYF. The CDR3 DNA reads as TGCAGCGTGGGACAGGGGGGAGGAAACACCATATATTTT.

J is TRBJ2-5 and V is TRBV7-3; D is unclear. V was pared by 1 base and J by 0 bases, with 6 bases between. Germline-derived CDR1 and CDR2 are SGHTA and FQGTGA. CDR3 length equals 14 residues. The CDR3 DNA reads TGTGCCAGCAGCTTAAACCAGTACCAAGAGACCCAGTACTTC. Translated, it gives CASSLNQYQETQYF.

The chain employs TRBV3-1 (or the pseudogene TRBV3-2) and TRBJ1-6; 8 positions match TRBD1. CDR3 length: 15 residues. Looked up from germline, CDR1 is LGHDT and CDR2 is YNNKEL (reference sequence). The V and J ends lost 3 bases and 5 bases, in that order; junction bases with no gene match: 3. The CDR3 bases are TGTGCCAGCAGCCAGTTACAGGGGGATAATTCACCCCTCCACTTT. It encodes CASSQLQGDNSPLHF.